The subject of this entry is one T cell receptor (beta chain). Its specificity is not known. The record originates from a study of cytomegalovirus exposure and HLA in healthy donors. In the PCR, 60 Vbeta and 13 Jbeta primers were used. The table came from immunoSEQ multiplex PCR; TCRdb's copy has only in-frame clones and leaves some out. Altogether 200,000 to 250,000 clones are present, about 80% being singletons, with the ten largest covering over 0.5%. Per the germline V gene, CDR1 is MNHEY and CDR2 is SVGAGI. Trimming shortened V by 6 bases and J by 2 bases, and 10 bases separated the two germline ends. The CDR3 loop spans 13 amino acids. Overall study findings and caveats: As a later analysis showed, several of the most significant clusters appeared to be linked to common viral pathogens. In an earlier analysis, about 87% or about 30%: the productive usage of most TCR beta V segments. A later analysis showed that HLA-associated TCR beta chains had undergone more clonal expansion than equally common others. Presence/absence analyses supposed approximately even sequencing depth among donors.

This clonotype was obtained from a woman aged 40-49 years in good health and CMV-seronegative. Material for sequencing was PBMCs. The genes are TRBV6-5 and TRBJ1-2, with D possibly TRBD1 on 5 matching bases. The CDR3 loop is CASRLRQNYGYTF. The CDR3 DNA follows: TGTGCCAGCAGACTAAGACAGAACTATGGCTACACCTTC.